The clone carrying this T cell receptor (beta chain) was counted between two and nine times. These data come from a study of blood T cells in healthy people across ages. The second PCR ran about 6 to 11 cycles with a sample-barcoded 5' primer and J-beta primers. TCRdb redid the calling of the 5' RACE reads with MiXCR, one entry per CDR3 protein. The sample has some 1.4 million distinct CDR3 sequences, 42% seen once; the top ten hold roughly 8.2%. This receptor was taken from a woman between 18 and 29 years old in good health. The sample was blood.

CDR3 sequence reads: CSGTGSSGGNEQFF. CDR3 nucleotide sequence: TGCAGTGGTACGGGGTCCTCCGGAGGCAATGAGCAGTTCTTC. The rearrangement uses TRBV20-1 and TRBJ2-1, with D perhaps matching TRBD2 (5 bases). CDR1 DFQATT and CDR2 SNEGSKA come from the germline V gene (reference sequence). V was trimmed by 7 bases and J by 6 bases, leaving 19 bases between them. The CDR3 is 14 amino acids.